This entry concerns a single T cell receptor (beta chain). Its matching antigen is unknown. PCR employed 60 Vbeta and 13 Jbeta primers. The table came from immunoSEQ multiplex PCR; TCRdb's copy has only in-frame clones and leaves some out. The sample lists more than 65,000 clones, almost 85% occurring once. As for the donors, each was a healthy bone marrow donor. This specimen belongs to a study of cytomegalovirus exposure and HLA in healthy donors. Notes on the study in general: The dataset shows that most TCR sequences were rare, while some public TCRs occurred in many donors. Sequencing artifact likely explains a cluster of highly shared sequence variants. Testing in vitro showed three CMV-associated chains specific for CMV antigens.

The CDR3 extends over 16 amino acids. V shed 4 bases, J shed 4 bases, and the junction held 8 bases outside the gene matches. Germline V gene data show CDR1 as SGHRS and CDR2 as YFSETQ. The sample was PBMCs. The sequence came from a man aged 18 to 29 in good health and CMV-seronegative. The chain joins TRBV5-1 to TRBJ2-2; 9 bases fit TRBD1. The CDR3 protein is CASSPGDRAGTGELFF. The CDR3 DNA is TGCGCCAGCAGCCCTGGGGACAGGGCAGGCACCGGGGAGCTGTTTTTT.